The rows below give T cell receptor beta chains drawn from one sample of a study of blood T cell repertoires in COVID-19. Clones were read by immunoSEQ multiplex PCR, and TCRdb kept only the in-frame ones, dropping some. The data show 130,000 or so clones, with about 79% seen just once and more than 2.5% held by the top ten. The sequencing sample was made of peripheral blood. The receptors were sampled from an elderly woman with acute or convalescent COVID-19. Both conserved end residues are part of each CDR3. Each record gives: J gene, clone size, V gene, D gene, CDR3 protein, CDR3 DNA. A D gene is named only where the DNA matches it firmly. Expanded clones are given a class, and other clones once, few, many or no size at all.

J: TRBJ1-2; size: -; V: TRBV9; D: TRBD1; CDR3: CASSSTGGRNYGYTF; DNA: TGTGCCAGCAGCTCAACAGGGGGTCGCAACTATGGCTACACCTTC
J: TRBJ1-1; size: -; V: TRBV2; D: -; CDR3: CASNPTGTMSAFF; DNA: TGTGCCAGCAACCCAACAGGTACTATGTCAGCTTTCTTT
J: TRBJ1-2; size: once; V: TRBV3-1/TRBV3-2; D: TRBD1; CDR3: CASSPQDGTGRLSGGYTF; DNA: TGTGCCAGCAGCCCCCAGGATGGGACAGGCCGTCTTAGCGGTGGCTACACCTTC
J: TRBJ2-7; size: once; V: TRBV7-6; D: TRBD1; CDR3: CASSLGPGQATYEQYF; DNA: TGTGCCAGCAGCTTAGGACCGGGACAGGCAACCTACGAGCAGTACTTC
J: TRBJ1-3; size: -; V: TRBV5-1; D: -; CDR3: CASSSDRPTHSGNTIYF; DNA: TGCGCCAGCAGCTCGGACAGACCGACTCACTCTGGAAACACCATATATTTT
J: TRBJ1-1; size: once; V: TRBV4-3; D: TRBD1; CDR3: CASSGQMNTEAFF; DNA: TGCGCCAGCTCGGGACAGATGAACACTGAAGCTTTCTTT
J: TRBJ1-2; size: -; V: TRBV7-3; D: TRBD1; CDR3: CASSTQGGRGGYTF; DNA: TGTGCCAGCAGCACCCAGGGGGGCCGTGGTGGCTACACCTTC
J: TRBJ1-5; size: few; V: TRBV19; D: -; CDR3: CASSIGQNGQPQHF; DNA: TGTGCCAGTAGTATTGGACAGAATGGCCAGCCCCAGCATTTT
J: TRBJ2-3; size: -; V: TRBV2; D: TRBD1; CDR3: CASSFGQEGDTQYF; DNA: TGTGCCAGCAGTTTCGGACAGGAAGGAGATACGCAGTATTTT
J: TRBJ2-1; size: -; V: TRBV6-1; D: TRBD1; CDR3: CASSEDWDRAIF; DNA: TGTGCCAGCAGTGAAGACTGGGACAGGGCCATCTTC
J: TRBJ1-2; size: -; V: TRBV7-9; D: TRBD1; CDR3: CASSRPGQGLGGYTF; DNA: TGTGCCAGCAGCCGGCCGGGACAGGGATTAGGTGGCTACACCTTC
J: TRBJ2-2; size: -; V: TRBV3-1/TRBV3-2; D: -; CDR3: CASSQGLAGGETGELFF; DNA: TGTGCCAGCAGCCAAGGTCTGGCAGGAGGGGAGACCGGGGAGCTGTTTTTT
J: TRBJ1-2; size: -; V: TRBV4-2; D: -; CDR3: CASSQGGVGYGYTF; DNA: TGTGCCAGCAGCCAAGGGGGGGTGGGCTATGGCTACACCTTC
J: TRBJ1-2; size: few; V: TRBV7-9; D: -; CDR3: CASSLDRKAYNYGYTF; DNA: TGTGCCAGCAGCTTAGACAGGAAAGCCTATAACTATGGCTACACCTTC